This T cell receptor (beta chain) was profiled in a study of shared clonotypes between healthy human individuals. Within Nashville, Tennessee resided all donors, each a Caucasian adult. The assay was immunoSEQ multiplex PCR, and TCRdb's table has in-frame clones only and misses some. The repertoire includes roughly 700,000 clones, less than 95% of them detected once, and less than 40% sits in the top ten. This CDR3 spans 12 amino acids. CDR1 and CDR2 from the germline V gene are MGHRA and YSYEKL. Between the trimmed V and J ends, which lost 2 bases and 4 bases, there was a span of 4 bases. The specimen was memory CD8+ T cells from PBMCs. Noted subset: CD45RO+ cells pooled with CCR7-negative TemRA cells. The sequence derives from a young man in good health. Some clones in this sample may be carry-over from other donors' samples. The V and J genes are TRBV4-1 and TRBJ2-3; D gene unclear. The CDR3 region has the DNA TGCGCCAGCAGCCAATGGGCAGATACGCAGTATTTT. It codes for CASSQWADTQYF.